This T cell receptor beta chain was profiled in a study of T cell repertoires in cytomegalovirus infection. At the level of the study: Well-studied HLA-B-restricted CMV epitopes were used in the study alongside recently identified HLA-C-restricted ones. Both a matching HLA type and CMV infection were indicated by public TCR beta signatures. Broader study findings: The response measured ex vivo was dominated by TCR beta clonotypes (HLA-C-restricted and CMV-specific).

The table lists this clonotype with many counts. The antigen is undetermined. TCRdb re-derived calls from the reads in MiXCR, one entry per CDR3 protein. The sample lists about 830,000 distinct CDR3 sequences; approximately 32% were seen once. With 5 bases clipped from V and 6 bases from J, the junction kept 9 bases outside the gene matches. The CDR3 sequence is 14 residues long. CDR1 and CDR2 (germline): SQVTM, ANQGSEA. The sequence derives from a human donor in good health (CMV status not recorded). Some clones in this sample may be carry-over from other donors' samples. Sample: cultured CD8+ T cells from PBMCs, taken from culture after CMV antigen stimulation. The chain employs TRBV29-1 and TRBJ1-5, with TRBD1 identical over 8 bases. The CDR3 DNA sequence: TGCAGCGTTTCTGTCGGACAGGGAGGTCAGCCCCAGCATTTT. Translation gives CSVSVGQGGQPQHF.